These T cell receptor beta chains were read from a single sample in a study of immune cell composition in non-small cell lung cancer. TCRdb's copy holds only in-frame clones and misses some; the assay was immunoSEQ multiplex PCR. The sample includes approximately 9,000 clones, around four fifths seen only once; the top ten take approximately 10%. Sequenced sample: lung tumor tissue. The receptors derive from a human donor with non-small cell lung cancer. The CDR3 runs from the conserved cysteine through the conserved F or W. A D gene is named only where the DNA matches it firmly. Where a row states a size, it is once, few, many or the class of an expanded clone; other rows omit it.

cdr3_nt,cdr3_aa,v_call,d_call,j_call,clone_size
TGTGCCAGCAGTCCCTATACAGCCGCTCGAGATACGCAGTATTTT,CASSPYTAARDTQYF,TRBV27,.,TRBJ2-3,.
TGTGCCAGCAGCCAAGTACAGGGTCGAAAGAGGGGTGAGCAGTTCTTC,CASSQVQGRKRGEQFF,TRBV4-2,.,TRBJ2-1,.
TGCAGCGTTGAATGGCGGCAGGGCGGCTCTGGGGCCAACGTCCTGACTTTC,CSVEWRQGGSGANVLTF,TRBV29-1,.,TRBJ2-6,.
TGTGCCAGCAGTCGAACTTCCACGGCAGATACGCAGTATTTT,CASSRTSTADTQYF,TRBV6-5,.,TRBJ2-3,.
TGTGCCAGCAGAATCGACAGGGGCAAGCCCCAGCATTTT,CASRIDRGKPQHF,TRBV2,TRBD1,TRBJ1-5,.
TGTGCCAGCAGTTCTCACCGCGGGACAGGGGGATATGGCTACACCTTC,CASSSHRGTGGYGYTF,TRBV28,TRBD1,TRBJ1-2,.
TGCGCCAGCAGCCAAGACACAGGGTTCCGCACAGATACGCAGTATTTT,CASSQDTGFRTDTQYF,TRBV4-3,.,TRBJ2-3,.
TGCGCCAGCAGCCAGACAGGCTCTGGAAACACCATATATTTT,CASSQTGSGNTIYF,TRBV4-1,.,TRBJ1-3,.
TGTGCCAGTGGGGACGGACCCCTGAACACTGAAGCTTTCTTT,CASGDGPLNTEAFF,TRBV28,.,TRBJ1-1,.
TGTGCCAGCAGCTCCACAGTACAGCCCCAGCATTTT,CASSSTVQPQHF,TRBV7-9,.,TRBJ1-5,.
TGCGCCAGCAGTCAATTACGTGCTAGCTCCTACAATGAGCAGTTCTTC,CASSQLRASSYNEQFF,TRBV23-1,.,TRBJ2-1,.
TGTGCCAGCAGCTTAGTTTCAGGGGTTGGGTTTAAAACCGGGGAGCTGTTTTTT,CASSLVSGVGFKTGELFF,TRBV11-2,.,TRBJ2-2,.
TGTGCCAGCAGCTTGGTTAGCTCCTATGGCTACACCTTC,CASSLVSSYGYTF,TRBV5-4,.,TRBJ1-2,.
TGTGCCAGCAGTTCCGCCAGCGGGAGCCGCACAGATACGCAGTATTTT,CASSSASGSRTDTQYF,TRBV6-5,TRBD2,TRBJ2-3,.
TGTGCCACCACCCCGGGACATAATCAGCCCCAGCATTTT,CATTPGHNQPQHF,TRBV15,.,TRBJ1-5,.
TGTGCCAGCAGTCGTAGCGGCTCGTCCTACGAGCAGTACTTC,CASSRSGSSYEQYF,TRBV27,.,TRBJ2-7,.
TGTGCCACCCATAACGGGGGGGAAGAGACCCAGTACTTC,CATHNGGEETQYF,TRBV28,TRBD2,TRBJ2-5,.
TGCGCCAGCAGCCAAGATTGGGGTTCGAATTCACCCCTCCACTTT,CASSQDWGSNSPLHF,TRBV4-3,.,TRBJ1-6,.
TGTGCCAGCAGTGTGGGTAGCGGGGGGGCCTACTACGAGCAGTACTTC,CASSVGSGGAYYEQYF,TRBV2,TRBD2,TRBJ2-7,.
TGTGCCAGCAGCCAAGATGGGGCAGACTACGAGCAGTACTTC,CASSQDGADYEQYF,TRBV4-2,.,TRBJ2-7,.
TGCGCCAGCAGCCCCGACCGGTATCAGCCCCAGCATTTT,CASSPDRYQPQHF,TRBV4-1,.,TRBJ1-5,.
TGTGCCAGCAGCGTGGGGCAGAGGTCACAAGAGACCCAGTACTTC,CASSVGQRSQETQYF,TRBV9,.,TRBJ2-5,few
TGTGCCAGCAGTGTTTCTCGCGGGACTTCCACAGATACGCAGTATTTT,CASSVSRGTSTDTQYF,TRBV2,.,TRBJ2-3,.
TGTGCCAGCAGCTTGGCCAGGGGGGCCAACTATGGCTACACCTTC,CASSLARGANYGYTF,TRBV5-4,TRBD1,TRBJ1-2,.
TGCGCCAGCAGCATCACAGATACGCAGTATTTT,CASSITDTQYF,TRBV4-1,.,TRBJ2-3,few
TGTGCCACCCGGGGAGGGGCAGGTTCACCCCTCCACTTT,CATRGGAGSPLHF,TRBV6-5,.,TRBJ1-6,few
TGTGCCAGCTCTGGGGGAGCTAACTATGGCTACACCTTC,CASSGGANYGYTF,TRBV2,.,TRBJ1-2,few
TGTGCCAGCACCCCGGAGGGATACACTGAAGCTTTCTTT,CASTPEGYTEAFF,TRBV25-1,.,TRBJ1-1,.
TGTGCCAGCAGAGGGACTAGCGGCGGGCTAAAGGGGGAGCAGTACTTC,CASRGTSGGLKGEQYF,TRBV6-4,TRBD2,TRBJ2-7,.
TGTGCCAGCACCCCTCGAGGTGGGGAGCAAGAGACCCAGTACTTC,CASTPRGGEQETQYF,TRBV6-6,.,TRBJ2-5,few
TGTGCCAGCAGTGGGGAGACAGGGGTCGTCGGGGACTTT,CASSGETGVVGDF,TRBV6-1,TRBD1,TRBJ1-6,.
TGTGCCAGCAGCCCGGAAGGGAGCACTGAAGCTTTCTTT,CASSPEGSTEAFF,TRBV7-8,.,TRBJ1-1,.
TGTGCCAGCAGCATGACTAGCGGGGTTTCCTACGAGCAGTACTTC,CASSMTSGVSYEQYF,TRBV5-5,TRBD2,TRBJ2-7,.
TGTGCCAGCAGTCCCGGACAGGGGGCAGATACGCAGTATTTT,CASSPGQGADTQYF,TRBV2,TRBD1,TRBJ2-3,.
TGTGCCAGTAGTCTCCCGGGACAGGGTCCCTATGGCTACACCTTC,CASSLPGQGPYGYTF,TRBV19,TRBD1,TRBJ1-2,.
TGTGCCAGCAGTTTAGGCGCTAGCGGTTACACCGGGGAGCTGTTTTTT,CASSLGASGYTGELFF,TRBV28,TRBD2,TRBJ2-2,.
TGTGCCAGCTCACACCGACAGAATAATGAAAAACTGTTTTTT,CASSHRQNNEKLFF,TRBV18,.,TRBJ1-4,.
TGTGCCAGCAGCTTCGGCGGGACACAAGAGACCCAGTACTTC,CASSFGGTQETQYF,TRBV11-1,.,TRBJ2-5,few
TGTGCCAGCAGTCCAGGACAGGGATGGGAGACCCAGTACTTC,CASSPGQGWETQYF,TRBV28,TRBD1,TRBJ2-5,.
TGTGCCAGCAGTTTGCCGGGACAGGCTAACAATGAGCAGTTCTTC,CASSLPGQANNEQFF,TRBV28,TRBD1,TRBJ2-1,.
TGTGCCAGCAGCACCACCCCCCGGGGGGATAATTCACCCCTCCACTTT,CASSTTPRGDNSPLHF,TRBV11-2,.,TRBJ1-6,once
TGTGCCAGCAGCCGGGGACAGGGGGCGGGTGAAGCTTTCTTT,CASSRGQGAGEAFF,TRBV7-2,TRBD1,TRBJ1-1,once